Each of the 14 T cell receptor beta chains below was sequenced from the same sample in a study of cytomegalovirus exposure and HLA in healthy donors. Researchers ran the PCR with 60 Vbeta and 13 Jbeta primers. Method: immunoSEQ multiplex PCR; TCRdb's copy keeps in-frame clones and lacks some. The sample carries 160,000 or so clones, roughly 80% recorded once. Sequenced input: PBMCs. These receptors were obtained from a woman between 45 and 65 years old in good health and CMV-seronegative.

This chain links TRBV11-3 with TRBJ2-1; TRBD1 aligns across 11 bases. This CDR3 has 17 amino acids. Germline-derived CDR1 and CDR2 are SGHNT and YENEEA. Unmatched junction bases numbered 10, after V lost 1 base and J lost 8 bases. In DNA form, the CDR3 reads TGTGCCAGCAGCTTAGGGGAAGGTTCGGACAGGGGGCATGAGCAGTTCTTC. As protein: CASSLGEGSDRGHEQFF. Together with reference TRBV11-3 and TRBJ2-1, the CDR3 gives the full variable domain: EAGVVQSPRYKIIEKKQPVAFWCNPISGHNTLYWYLQNLGQGPELLIRYENEEAVDDSQLPKDRFSAERLKGVDSTLKIQPAELGDSAVYLCASSLGEGSDRGHEQFFGPGTRLTVL.

The V call is TRBV7-2, the J call TRBJ2-1; possibly TRBD2 for D (5 bases). Germline V gives CDR1 SGHTA, CDR2 FQGNSA. The CDR3 totals 13 residues. Trimming pared 4 bases from V and 5 bases from J, leaving 9 bases between. DNA of the CDR3: TGTGCCAGCAGCTCACGGACTGACAATGAGCAGTTCTTC. Protein: CASSSRTDNEQFF.

This clone occurred a few times. The genes are TRBV4-1 and TRBJ2-1, with 8 bases aligning to TRBD2. CDR1 and CDR2 from the germline V gene are MGHRA and YSYEKL. Trimming cost V 0 bases and J 0 bases; bases outside gene matches: 7. The CDR3 length is 18 residues. The CDR3 loop is CASSQDLREGDSYNEQFF. The CDR3, as DNA: TGCGCCAGCAGCCAAGATCTTCGGGAGGGGGACTCCTACAATGAGCAGTTCTTC.

This clone was recorded once. V gene TRBV7-3 combines with J gene TRBJ2-5; possibly TRBD1 for D (6 bases). CDR3 length equals 13 residues. The germline V gene encodes CDR1 SGHTA and CDR2 FQGTGA. Between the trimmed V and J ends, which lost 5 bases and 5 bases, there was a span of 12 bases. The CDR3 DNA reads as TGTGCCAGCAGCAGCGGACAGTTGGAGACCCAGTACTTC. Amino acids: CASSSGQLETQYF.

V gene TRBV21-1 combines with J gene TRBJ2-5; the table's D call, TRBD1, has no DNA check behind it. TRBV21-1 represents a pseudogene. CDR3 length equals 16 residues. The CDR3 sequence is CASSKEGDRYQETQYF. The DNA for the CDR3 is TGTGCCAGCAGCAAAGAAGGGGACAGGTACCAAGAGACCCAGTACTTC.

This chain links TRBV10-1 with TRBJ2-7, with TRBD1 identical over 11 bases. V was pared by 0 bases and J by 6 bases, with 1 base of the junction left unmatched. The CDR3 consists of 14 residues. The germline V gene has CDR1 WNHNN and CDR2 SYGVQD (reference sequence). The CDR3 sequence: CASSESGQGAEQYF. The DNA for the CDR3 is TGCGCCAGCAGTGAGTCAGGACAGGGGGCCGAGCAGTACTTC.

This chain connects TRBV4-3 to TRBJ2-1, with 9 bases aligning to TRBD1. From germline, CDR1 is LGHNA and CDR2 YSLEER. This CDR3 is 17 amino acids long. V lost 1 base and J lost 4; bases outside the gene matches: 8. The CDR3 DNA reads TGCGCCAGCAGCCAAGCCACAGGGGGCGATTGGTACAATGAGCAGTTCTTC. Translated: CASSQATGGDWYNEQFF.

This clone was detected only a few times. The chain uses TRBV2 and TRBJ2-5, with D perhaps TRBD1 (7 bases). This CDR3 has 16 residues. The germline V gene has CDR1 SNHLY and CDR2 FYNNEI. Trimming took off 1 base at V and 9 bases at J, with 21 bases between the two ends. The chain's CDR3 is CASSEGKSRGRGAQYF. For the CDR3, the DNA is TGTGCCAGCAGTGAAGGAAAAAGTCGGGGCAGGGGGGCCCAGTACTTC. The variable domain in full, with the rest retrieved from reference TRBV2 and TRBJ2-5, is EPEVTQTPSHQVTQMGQEVILRCVPISNHLYFYWYRQILGQKVEFLVSFYNNEISEKSEIFDDQFSVERPDGSNFTLKIRSTKLEDSAMYFCASSEGKSRGRGAQYFGPGTRLLVL.

This rearrangement joins TRBV28 to TRBJ2-3; unclear D gene. Germline V gene lookup returns CDR1 MDHEN and CDR2 SYDVKM. The length of the CDR3 is 12 residues. Trimming removed 5 bases from V and 2 bases from J, with 5 bases in between. CDR3 bases: TGTGCCAGCAGTACTGACACAGATACGCAGTATTTT. This translates into CASSTDTDTQYF.

The rearrangement uses TRBV5-1 and TRBJ2-2; the D gene is possibly TRBD2 (6 bases). Germline lookup yields CDR1 SGHRS and CDR2 YFSETQ. The CDR3 loop spans 15 amino acids. Trimming removed 2 bases from V and 0 bases from J, with 8 bases in between. CDR3 amino acids: CASSLGGTNTGELFF. In nucleotides, the CDR3 is TGCGCCAGCAGCTTAGGCGGGACGAACACCGGGGAGCTGTTTTTT.

A single count supports this clone. The chain employs TRBV7-2 and TRBJ2-7; D possibly corresponds to TRBD2 (5 bases). CDR3 size: 15 residues. Germline loops: CDR1 SGHTA, CDR2 FQGNSA. Trimming stripped 1 base from V and 7 bases from J, with 17 bases between. The CDR3, as DNA: TGTGCCAGCAGCTTAGGGGCCGGGGAAGATGGGGAGCAGTACTTC. Translated, it gives CASSLGAGEDGEQYF.

The chain joins TRBV7-2 to TRBJ2-5; TRBD1 matches at 8 bases. This CDR3 is built from 15 residues. With 5 bases clipped from V and 4 bases from J, the junction kept 9 bases outside the gene matches. The germline V gene has CDR1 SGHTA and CDR2 FQGNSA. The CDR3 DNA follows: TGTGCCAGCAGCCCTAATGCAGGGGGCCGAGAGACCCAGTACTTC. Translating gives CASSPNAGGRETQYF.

This clone was seen once. V and J are TRBV28 and TRBJ2-1; 12 nucleotides align to TRBD2. V lost 5 bases, J lost 5 bases, and 1 base stayed unmatched. CDR1 is MDHEN and CDR2 is SYDVKM in the germline V gene. The CDR3 runs 14 residues. For the CDR3, the DNA is TGTGCCAGCAGTACTAGCGGGGGGCACAATGAGCAGTTCTTC. Its protein product is CASSTSGGHNEQFF.

For this clone: The CDR3 end shows no conserved phenylalanine or tryptophan, and so a read error is likely. The chain employs TRBV5-1 and TRBJ2-7; TRBD1 aligns across 9 bases. This CDR3 comprises 14 residues. Germline V gene data show CDR1 as SGHRS and CDR2 as YFSETQ. V lost 7 bases to trimming and J lost 2 bases; unmatched junction nucleotides: 7. The CDR3 loop is CASQQGAATYEQYL. The CDR3 DNA reads TGCGCCAGCCAACAGGGGGCTGCCACCTACGAGCAGTACCTC.